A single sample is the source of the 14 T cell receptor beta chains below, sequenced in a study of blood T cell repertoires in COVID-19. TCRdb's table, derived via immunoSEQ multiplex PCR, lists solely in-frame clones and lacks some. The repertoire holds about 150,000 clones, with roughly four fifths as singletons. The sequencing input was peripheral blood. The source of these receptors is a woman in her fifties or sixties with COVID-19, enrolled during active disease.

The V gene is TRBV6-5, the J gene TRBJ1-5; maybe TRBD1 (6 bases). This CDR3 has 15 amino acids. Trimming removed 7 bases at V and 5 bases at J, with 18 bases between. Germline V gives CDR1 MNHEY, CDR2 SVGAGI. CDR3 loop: CASTVSGTRDQPQHF. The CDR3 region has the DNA TGTGCCAGCACTGTCTCCGGGACAAGGGATCAGCCCCAGCATTTT.

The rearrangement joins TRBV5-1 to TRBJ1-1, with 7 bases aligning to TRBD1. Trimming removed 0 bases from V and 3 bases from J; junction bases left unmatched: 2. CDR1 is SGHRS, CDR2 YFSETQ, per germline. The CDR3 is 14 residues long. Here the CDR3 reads CASSLAGTDTEAFF. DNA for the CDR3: TGCGCCAGCAGCTTGGCAGGGACAGACACTGAAGCTTTCTTT.

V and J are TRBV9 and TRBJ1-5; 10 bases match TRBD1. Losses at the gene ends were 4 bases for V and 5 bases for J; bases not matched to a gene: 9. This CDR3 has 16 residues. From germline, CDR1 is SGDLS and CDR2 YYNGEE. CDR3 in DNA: TGTGCCAGCAGCAGAGGGATCGGGACAGGGGATCAGCCCCAGCATTTT. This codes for CASSRGIGTGDQPQHF.

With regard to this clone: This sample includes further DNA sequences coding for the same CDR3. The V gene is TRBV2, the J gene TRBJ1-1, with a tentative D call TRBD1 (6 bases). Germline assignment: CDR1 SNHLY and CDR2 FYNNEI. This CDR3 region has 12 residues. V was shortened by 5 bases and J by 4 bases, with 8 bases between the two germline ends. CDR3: CASSTQGTEAFF. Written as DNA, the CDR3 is TGTGCCAGCAGTACACAGGGCACTGAAGCTTTCTTT.

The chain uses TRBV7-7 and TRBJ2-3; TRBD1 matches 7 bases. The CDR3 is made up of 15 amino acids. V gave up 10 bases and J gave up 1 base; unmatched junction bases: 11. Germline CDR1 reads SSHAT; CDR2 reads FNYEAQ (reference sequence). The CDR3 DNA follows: TGTGCCAACCAGCCGCCAGGACAGGGCACAGATACGCAGTATTTT. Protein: CANQPPGQGTDTQYF.

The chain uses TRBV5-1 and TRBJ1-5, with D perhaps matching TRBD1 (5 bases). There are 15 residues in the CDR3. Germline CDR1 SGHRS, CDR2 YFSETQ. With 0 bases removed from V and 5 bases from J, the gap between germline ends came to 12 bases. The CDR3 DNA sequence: TGCGCCAGCAGCTTGGGGGGACCGGGAGATCAGCCCCAGCATTTT. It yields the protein CASSLGGPGDQPQHF.

Written as DNA, the CDR3 is TGTGCCATCAGTGGTCTGGGACAGGGACTGGGTTCACCCCTCCACTTT. It codes for CAISGLGQGLGSPLHF. This chain links TRBV10-3 with TRBJ1-6, with 9 bases matching TRBD1. The CDR3 runs 16 residues. Germline CDR1 reads ENHRY; CDR2 reads SYGVKD. The ends lost 4 bases at V and 9 bases at J; junction bases unmatched: 10.

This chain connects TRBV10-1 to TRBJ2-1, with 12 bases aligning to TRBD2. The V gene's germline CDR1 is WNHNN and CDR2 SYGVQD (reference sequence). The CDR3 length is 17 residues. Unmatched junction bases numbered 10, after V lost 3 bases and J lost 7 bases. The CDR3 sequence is CASSDQLTSGRLNEQFF. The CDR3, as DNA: TGCGCCAGCAGTGACCAGTTGACTAGCGGGAGACTTAATGAGCAGTTCTTC.

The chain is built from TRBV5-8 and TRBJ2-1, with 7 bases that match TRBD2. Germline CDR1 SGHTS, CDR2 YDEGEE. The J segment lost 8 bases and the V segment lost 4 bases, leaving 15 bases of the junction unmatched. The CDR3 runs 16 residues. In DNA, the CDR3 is TGTGCCAGCAGCATGGAACTAGCGATGTCATTCTATGAGCAGTTCTTC. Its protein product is CASSMELAMSFYEQFF.

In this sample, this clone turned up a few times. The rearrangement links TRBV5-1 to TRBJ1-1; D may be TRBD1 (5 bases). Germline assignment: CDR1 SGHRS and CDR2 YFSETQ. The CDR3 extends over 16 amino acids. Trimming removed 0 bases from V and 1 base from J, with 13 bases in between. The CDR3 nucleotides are TGCGCCAGCAGCTTGGCCCCGCAGGGCGGGAACACTGAAGCTTTCTTT. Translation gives CASSLAPQGGNTEAFF. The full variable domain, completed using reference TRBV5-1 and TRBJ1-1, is KAGVTQTPRYLIKTRGQQVTLSCSPISGHRSVSWYQQTPGQGLQFLFEYFSETQRNKGNFPGRFSGRQFSNSRSEMNVSTLELGDSALYLCASSLAPQGGNTEAFFGQGTRLTVV.

The CDR3 coding sequence is TGTGCCAAAAGGGGCTTTCGGGGGGAGCTGTTTTTT. This codes for CAKRGFRGELFF. The chain carries TRBV5-3 and TRBJ2-2; D may be TRBD1 (5 bases). TRBV5-3 is assigned to the ORF class and has an uncertain function. The V end was cut by 9 bases, the J end by 8 bases, with 14 bases between. This CDR3 is built from 12 residues.

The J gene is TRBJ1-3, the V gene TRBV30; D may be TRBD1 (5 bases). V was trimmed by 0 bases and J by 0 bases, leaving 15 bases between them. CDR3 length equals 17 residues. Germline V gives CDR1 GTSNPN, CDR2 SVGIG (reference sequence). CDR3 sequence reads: CAWSVGVFPSSGNTIYF. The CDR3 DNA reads TGTGCCTGGAGTGTAGGGGTTTTCCCTTCCTCTGGAAACACCATATATTTT.

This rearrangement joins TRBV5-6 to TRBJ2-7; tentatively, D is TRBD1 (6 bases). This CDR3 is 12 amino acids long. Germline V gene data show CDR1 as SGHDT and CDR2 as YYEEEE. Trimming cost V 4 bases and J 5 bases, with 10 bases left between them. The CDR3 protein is CASSHGQNEQYV. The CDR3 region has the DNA TGTGCCAGCAGCCACGGACAGAACGAGCAGTACGTC.

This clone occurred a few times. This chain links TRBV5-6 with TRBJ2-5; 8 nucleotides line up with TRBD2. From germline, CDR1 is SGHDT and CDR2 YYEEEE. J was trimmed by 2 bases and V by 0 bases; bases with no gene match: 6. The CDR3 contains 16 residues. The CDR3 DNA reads TGTGCCAGCAGCTTGGCTGGGCTAGCGGGTCAAGAGACCCAGTACTTC. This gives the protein CASSLAGLAGQETQYF.